This T cell receptor (beta chain) originates from a study of T cell repertoires in cytomegalovirus infection (dated by TCRdb to between 2019 and 2020). Regarding the complete study: Alongside well-studied HLA-B-restricted epitopes, the peptide stimulations were aimed at recently identified HLA-C-restricted CMV epitopes, whose presentation resists viral immunomodulation. The HLA type of each donor mattered for the analysis, because public TCR beta signatures pointed to carriage of CMV infection along with the matching HLA type.

This sample's treatment or condition label indicates: in vitro stimulation with specific CMV peptide epitopes to enrich CMV-specific T cells. Reading from cysteine to phenylalanine, the CDR3 counts 17 amino acids. This entry keeps only the CDR3 DNA: 51 bases, framed from base 1. Clipping removes 1 base from V and 2 bases from J, with 8 as the unmatched junction base count. Taken from the germline V gene, the CDR1 and CDR2 loops are SGHAT and FQNNGV. This clonotype was seen many times. Its recognized antigen is unknown. Base quality data are lacking; no much larger clone is found one base away. Sequencing was performed on an Illumina HiSeq 1500. TCRdb itself trimmed the public reads at Q25 with fastp, ran MiXCR and retained productive beta chains. Rows matching on CDR3 protein sequence are summarized as one entry with the most common DNA and genes. For this sample there are 50,000 or so distinct CDR3 sequences; nearly 20% appear just once. The biggest ten clones account for approximately 55% of the sample.

What the work shows at the level of the full study, not this receptor alone: In both this cohort and an independent cohort of 300 to 450 donors, the cumulative frequency of public TCR beta family members distinguished carriers of CMV infection plus the relevant HLA type. The ex vivo response was dominated by HLA-C-restricted CMV-specific TCR beta clonotypes, and the single most frequent clonotype in two of eight donors was supplied by these HLA-C-restricted clonotypes.

The chain was built from TRBV11-2 and TRBJ2-7; TRBD2 matches 10 bases in the middle. The starting material was CD8+ T cells from cultured PBMCs, obtained from culture after CMV antigen stimulation. This clonotype was obtained from a human donor in good health (CMV status not recorded). Some clones in this sample may be carry-over from other donors' samples. Here is the DNA: TGTGCCAGCAGCTTAGTTGGCCGGACTAGCGGAACCTACGAGCAGTACTTC. Translated, it gives CASSLVGRTSGTYEQYF.